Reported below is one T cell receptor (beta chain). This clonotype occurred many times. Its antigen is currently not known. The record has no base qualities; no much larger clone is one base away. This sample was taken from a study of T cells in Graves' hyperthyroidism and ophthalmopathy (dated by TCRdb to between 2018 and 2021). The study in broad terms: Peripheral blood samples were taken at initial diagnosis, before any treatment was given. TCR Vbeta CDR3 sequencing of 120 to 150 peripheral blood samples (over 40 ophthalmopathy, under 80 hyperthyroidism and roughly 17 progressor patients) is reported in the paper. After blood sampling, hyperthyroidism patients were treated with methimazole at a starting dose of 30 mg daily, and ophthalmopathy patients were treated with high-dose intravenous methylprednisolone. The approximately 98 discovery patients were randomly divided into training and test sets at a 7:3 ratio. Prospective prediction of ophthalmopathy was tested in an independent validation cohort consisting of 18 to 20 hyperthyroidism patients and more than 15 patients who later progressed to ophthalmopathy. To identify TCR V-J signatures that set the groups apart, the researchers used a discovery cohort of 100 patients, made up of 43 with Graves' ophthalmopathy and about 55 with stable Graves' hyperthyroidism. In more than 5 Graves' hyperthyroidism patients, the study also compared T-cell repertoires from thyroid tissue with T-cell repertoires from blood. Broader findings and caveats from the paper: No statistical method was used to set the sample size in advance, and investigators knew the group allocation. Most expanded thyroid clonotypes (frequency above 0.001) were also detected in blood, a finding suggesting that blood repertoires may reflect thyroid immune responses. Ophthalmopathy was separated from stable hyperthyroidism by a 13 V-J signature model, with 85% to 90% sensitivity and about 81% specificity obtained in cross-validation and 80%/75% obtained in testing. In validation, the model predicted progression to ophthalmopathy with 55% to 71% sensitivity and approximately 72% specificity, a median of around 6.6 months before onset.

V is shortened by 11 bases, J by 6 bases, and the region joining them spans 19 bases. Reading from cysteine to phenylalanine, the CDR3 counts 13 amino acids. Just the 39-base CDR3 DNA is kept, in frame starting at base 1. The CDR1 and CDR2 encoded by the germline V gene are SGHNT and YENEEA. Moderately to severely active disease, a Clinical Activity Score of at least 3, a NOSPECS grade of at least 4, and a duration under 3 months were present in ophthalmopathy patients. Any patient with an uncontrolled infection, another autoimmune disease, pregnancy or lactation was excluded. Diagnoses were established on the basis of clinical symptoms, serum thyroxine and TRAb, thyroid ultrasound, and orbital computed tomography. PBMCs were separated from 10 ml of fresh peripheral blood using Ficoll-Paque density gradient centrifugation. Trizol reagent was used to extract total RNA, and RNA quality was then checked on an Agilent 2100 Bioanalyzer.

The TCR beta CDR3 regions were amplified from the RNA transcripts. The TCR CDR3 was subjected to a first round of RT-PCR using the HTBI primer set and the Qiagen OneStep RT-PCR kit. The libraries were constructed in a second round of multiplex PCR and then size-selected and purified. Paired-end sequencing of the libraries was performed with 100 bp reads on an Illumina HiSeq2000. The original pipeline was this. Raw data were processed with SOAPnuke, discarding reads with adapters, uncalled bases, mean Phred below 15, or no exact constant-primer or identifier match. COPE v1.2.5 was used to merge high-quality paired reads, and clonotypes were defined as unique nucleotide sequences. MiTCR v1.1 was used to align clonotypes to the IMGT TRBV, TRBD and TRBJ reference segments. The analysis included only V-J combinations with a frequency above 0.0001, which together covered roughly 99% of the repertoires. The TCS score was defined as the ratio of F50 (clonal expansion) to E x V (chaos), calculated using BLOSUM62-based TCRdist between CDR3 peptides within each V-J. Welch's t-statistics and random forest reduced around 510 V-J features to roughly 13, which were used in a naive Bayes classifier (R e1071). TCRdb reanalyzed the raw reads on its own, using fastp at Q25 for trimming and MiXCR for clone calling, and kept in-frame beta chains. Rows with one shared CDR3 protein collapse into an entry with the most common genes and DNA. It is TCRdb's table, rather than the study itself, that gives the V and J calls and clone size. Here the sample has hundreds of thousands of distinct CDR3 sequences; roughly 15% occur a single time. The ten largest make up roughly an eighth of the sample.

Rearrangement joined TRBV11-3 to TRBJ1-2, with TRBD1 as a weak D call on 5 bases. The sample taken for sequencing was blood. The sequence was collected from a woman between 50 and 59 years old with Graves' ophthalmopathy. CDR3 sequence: CAPNSWDCDGYTF. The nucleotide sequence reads TGTGCCCCCAATAGCTGGGACTGCGATGGCTACACCTTC.